This record looks at one TCR beta chain sequence and its context. This clone turned up a few times. The antigen this receptor binds is unknown. No quality values exist for individual bases; no much larger clone is one base distant. This sample was taken from a study of chemoradiotherapy in HPV16-positive cancers (dated by TCRdb to 2021 to 2024). Background on the whole study: Candidate HPV-specific T-cell clones and common TCR motifs were defined through functional T-cell assays on cells from a couple of HPV16-positive patients. The study set out to ask whether T-cell immunity against the HPV oncoproteins E6 and E7 changes over the course of chemoradiotherapy and whether that immunity affects survival. TCR repertoires from 86 patients with HPV-related cancers were then used to track the candidate HPV-specific TCRs and motifs.

Repertoires were sampled repeatedly over the course of chemoradiotherapy so that clonal expansion in the tumor microenvironment could be followed. CDR1 and CDR2 are read off the germline V gene as SGDLS and YYNGEE. Including the terminal cysteine and phenylalanine, the CDR3 comprises 14 residues. Solely the CDR3 DNA is kept, with 42 bases framed from the first base. Trimming at the junction amounts to 4 bases on V and 0 bases on J, and the germline ends lie 10 bases apart. General study outcomes and caveats: Expansion of candidate HPV-specific clones and E7-related TCR motifs was observed in the tumor microenvironment during treatment, whereas no such expansion was observed for non-HPV-specific T cells. The survival association was reported for HPV16-positive patients, and the functional definition of HPV-specific T cells was derived from only a couple of HPV16-positive patients. Among HPV16-positive patients, expansion of HPV-responsive T cells during chemoradiotherapy was associated with better recurrence-free survival.

Library generation was performed with the immunoSEQ multiplex PCR assay. Entries here come from immuneACCESS through TCRdb and include only in-frame sequences with V and J called. Some clones fail to appear in such tables; in the studies checked, an unresolved V gene covers under half of the shortfall, and the cause of the remainder is unknown. The sample records around 12,000 clones, more than 85% of which are singletons. Jointly, the top ten make up roughly 6.1% of the sample. The clonotype originates from a human donor with HPV-associated anogenital cancer. The input for sequencing was blood, taken from a patient who underwent chemoradiotherapy. The rearrangement joined TRBV9 to TRBJ1-1; the D gene cannot be resolved reliably. The CDR3 protein: CASSQRHVNTEAFF. In nucleotide form, the sequence is TGTGCCAGCAGCCAACGACACGTGAACACTGAAGCTTTCTTT.